Following are 13 T cell receptor beta chains from one sample sequenced in a study of blood T cell repertoires in COVID-19. Repertoires were generated with immunoSEQ multiplex PCR, while TCRdb's copy carries only in-frame clones and drops some. This repertoire shows approximately 100,000 clones, 81% found once; its top ten account for over 8.5%. Material for sequencing was peripheral blood. The origin of the receptors is a woman of 80 years or more with acute or convalescent COVID-19.

The rearrangement links TRBV18 to TRBJ1-3; D possibly corresponds to TRBD1 (5 bases). Trimming cost V 2 bases and J 5 bases, with 13 bases left between them. The CDR3 consists of 15 residues. CDR1 is KGHSH and CDR2 is LQKENI in the germline V gene. The CDR3 bases are TGTGCCAGCTCACCAATGCGGCAGGGCAGAAACACCATATATTTT. This gives the protein CASSPMRQGRNTIYF.

The V and J genes are TRBV30 and TRBJ2-2, with a possible D match to TRBD2 (6 bases). The germline V gene has CDR1 GTSNPN and CDR2 SVGIG (reference sequence). V was trimmed by 1 base and J by 2 bases, leaving 17 bases between them. This CDR3 contains 17 residues. The DNA for the CDR3 is TGTGCCTGGAGTGCCTGGGGTTGGAGGGGTAACACCGGGGAGCTGTTTTTT. As protein: CAWSAWGWRGNTGELFF.

The rearrangement links TRBV27 to TRBJ2-5; 11 bases are a match to TRBD2. CDR1 is MNHEY and CDR2 is SMNVEV in the germline V gene (reference sequence). The CDR3 length is 15 residues. The trim removed 6 bases at V and 5 bases at J, leaving 8 bases unmatched. The CDR3 coding sequence is TGTGCCAGCAGGGATAGCGGGGGGGCCCGGGAGACCCAGTACTTC. Translating gives CASRDSGGARETQYF.

V is TRBV3-1 (or the pseudogene TRBV3-2) and J is TRBJ2-2; tentative D call: TRBD1 (6 bases). Per the germline V gene, CDR1 is LGHDT and CDR2 is YNNKEL (reference sequence). V was trimmed by 8 bases and J by 5 bases, leaving 9 bases between them. The CDR3 consists of 12 residues. CDR3 in amino acids: CASERGTGELFF. The CDR3, as DNA: TGTGCCAGCGAGAGGGGGACCGGGGAGCTGTTTTTT.

The chain recombines TRBV25-1 with TRBJ1-5, with 9 nucleotides matching TRBD1. Germline-derived CDR1 and CDR2 are MGHDK and SYGVNS. The CDR3 runs 18 residues. J was trimmed by 0 bases and V by 6 bases; bases with no gene match: 12. The chain's CDR3 is CASSGGTGSPYSNQPQHF. CDR3 DNA: TGTGCCAGCAGCGGGGGGACAGGGTCCCCCTATAGCAATCAGCCCCAGCATTTT.

The J gene is TRBJ2-3, the V gene TRBV5-4; the match to TRBD2 covers 12 bases. The CDR3 is made up of 16 amino acids. Germline V lookup: CDR1 SGHNT, CDR2 YYREEE (reference sequence). J gave up 4 bases and V 5 bases, and 8 bases lay outside the gene matches. The CDR3 DNA sequence: TGTGCCAGCAGACCCTCTAGCGGGGGGGCAGCAGATACGCAGTATTTT. Translation gives CASRPSSGGAADTQYF.

The V gene is TRBV6-5, the J gene TRBJ2-4, with a weak D call TRBD1 (6 bases). The length of the CDR3 is 15 residues. The ends were cut back, 9 bases at V and 2 bases at J, with 17 bases in the middle. Per the germline V gene, CDR1 is MNHEY and CDR2 is SVGAGI. In DNA, the CDR3 is TGTGCCAGGGCTTACACAGGGAGAACCAAAAACATTCAGTACTTC. Amino acids: CARAYTGRTKNIQYF.

J is TRBJ2-4 and V is TRBV7-2, with 11 bases aligning to TRBD2. This CDR3 comprises 14 residues. Germline V gene lookup returns CDR1 SGHTA and CDR2 FQGNSA. V dropped 6 bases and J dropped 8; count of bases not matched to a gene: 6. The CDR3 protein is CASRVAGGPDIQYF. In nucleotides, the CDR3 is TGTGCCAGCAGGGTAGCGGGGGGGCCAGACATTCAGTACTTC.

The chain couples TRBV28 to TRBJ1-2; the D gene is possibly TRBD1 (5 bases). Trimming cost V 7 bases and J 4 bases, with 16 bases left between them. CDR1 MDHEN and CDR2 SYDVKM come from the germline V gene. This CDR3 is built from 14 residues. The CDR3 reads CASISSYQGYGYTF. Written as DNA, the CDR3 is TGTGCCAGCATAAGTTCGTATCAGGGCTATGGCTACACCTTC.

The chain is built from TRBV19 and TRBJ1-1, with D possibly TRBD1 on 5 matching bases. The CDR3 sequence is 11 residues long. Looked up from germline, CDR1 is LNHDA and CDR2 is SQIVND (reference sequence). Trimming shortened V by 6 bases and J by 6 bases, and 8 bases separated the two germline ends. CDR3: CASRTASEAFF. DNA for the CDR3: TGTGCCAGTAGGACAGCTTCTGAAGCTTTCTTT. Complete variable domain (other parts from reference TRBV19 and TRBJ1-1): DGGITQSPKYLFRKEGQNVTLSCEQNLNHDAMYWYRQDPGQGLRLIYYSQIVNDFQKGDIAEGYSVSREKKESFPLTVTSAQKNPTAFYLCASRTASEAFFGQGTRLTVV.

V gene TRBV3-1 (or the pseudogene TRBV3-2) combines with J gene TRBJ2-1; tentative D call: TRBD1 (5 bases). Trimming took off 1 base at V and 6 bases at J, with 7 bases between the two ends. Germline values: CDR1 LGHDT, CDR2 YNNKEL (reference sequence). This CDR3 region has 13 residues. CDR3 nucleotide sequence: TGTGCCAGCAGCCAAGGCAGGGTCAATGAGCAGTTCTTC. Residues: CASSQGRVNEQFF.

A single count supports this clone. The chain couples TRBV5-6 to TRBJ1-2; a possible D gene is TRBD1 (5 bases). The CDR3 contains 15 residues. V was shortened by 3 bases and J by 4 bases, with 16 bases between the two germline ends. Per germline, CDR1 SGHDT and CDR2 YYEEEE. CDR3 protein: CASSSRQQWSYGYTF. The CDR3 DNA reads TGTGCCAGCAGCTCGCGACAGCAGTGGTCCTATGGCTACACCTTC. Using reference TRBV5-6 and TRBJ1-2 for the parts outside the CDR3, the full variable domain is DAGVTQSPTHLIKTRGQQVTLRCSPKSGHDTVSWYQQALGQGPQFIFQYYEEEERQRGNFPDRFSGHQFPNYSSELNVNALLLGDSALYLCASSSRQQWSYGYTFGSGTRLTVV.

The rearrangement joins TRBV19 to TRBJ1-5; 12 bases are a match to TRBD1. V trimming: 3 bases; J trimming: 6 bases; junction bases outside the gene matches: 6. Per the germline V gene, CDR1 is LNHDA and CDR2 is SQIVND (reference sequence). CDR3 length: 16 amino acids. The CDR3 sequence: CASSIPGTGGAQPQHF. The CDR3 region has the DNA TGTGCCAGTAGTATCCCCGGGACAGGGGGCGCTCAGCCCCAGCATTTT.